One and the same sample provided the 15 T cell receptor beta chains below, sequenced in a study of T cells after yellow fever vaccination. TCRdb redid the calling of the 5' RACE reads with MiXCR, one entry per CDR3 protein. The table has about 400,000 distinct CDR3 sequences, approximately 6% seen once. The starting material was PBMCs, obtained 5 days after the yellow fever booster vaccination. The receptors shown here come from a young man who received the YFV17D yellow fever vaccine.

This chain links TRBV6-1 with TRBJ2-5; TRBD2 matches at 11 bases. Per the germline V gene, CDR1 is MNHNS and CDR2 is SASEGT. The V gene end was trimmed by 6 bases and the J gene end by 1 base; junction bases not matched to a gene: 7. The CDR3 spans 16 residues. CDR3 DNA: TGTGCCAGCAGGGGGATCGGGACTAGCGGCCAAGAGACCCAGTACTTC. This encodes CASRGIGTSGQETQYF.

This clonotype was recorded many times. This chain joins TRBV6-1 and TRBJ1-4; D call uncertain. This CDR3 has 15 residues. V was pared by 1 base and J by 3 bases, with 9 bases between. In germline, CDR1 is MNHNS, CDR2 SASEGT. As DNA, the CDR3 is TGTGCCAGCAGTGAAGGGGCGGGAGCTAATGAAAAACTGTTTTTT. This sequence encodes CASSEGAGANEKLFF.

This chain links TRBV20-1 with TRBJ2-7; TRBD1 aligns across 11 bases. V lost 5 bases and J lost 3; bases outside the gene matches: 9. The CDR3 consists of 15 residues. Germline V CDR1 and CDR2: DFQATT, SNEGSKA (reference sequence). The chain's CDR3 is CSAGPGQGARYEQYF. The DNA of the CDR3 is TGCAGTGCTGGGCCAGGACAGGGGGCGCGCTACGAGCAGTACTTC.

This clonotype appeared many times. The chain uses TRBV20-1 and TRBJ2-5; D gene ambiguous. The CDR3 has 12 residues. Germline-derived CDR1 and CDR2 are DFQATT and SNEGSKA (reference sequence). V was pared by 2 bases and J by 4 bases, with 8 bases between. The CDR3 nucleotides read TGCAGTGCTAGAACGACGGTAGAGACCCAGTACTTC. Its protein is CSARTTVETQYF.

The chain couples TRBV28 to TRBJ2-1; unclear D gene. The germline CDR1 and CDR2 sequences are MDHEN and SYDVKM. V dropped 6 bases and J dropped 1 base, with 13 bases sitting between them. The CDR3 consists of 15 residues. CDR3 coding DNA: TGTGCCAGCAGACCCGCTGGCATATCCTACAATGAGCAGTTCTTC. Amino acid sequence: CASRPAGISYNEQFF.

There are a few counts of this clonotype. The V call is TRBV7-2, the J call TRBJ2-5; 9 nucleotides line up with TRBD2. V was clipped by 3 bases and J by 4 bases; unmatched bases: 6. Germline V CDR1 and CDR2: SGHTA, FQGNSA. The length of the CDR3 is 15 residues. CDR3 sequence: CASSFRGTSRETQYF. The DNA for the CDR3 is TGTGCCAGCAGCTTTAGAGGGACTAGCCGAGAGACCCAGTACTTC.

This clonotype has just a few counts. The CDR3, as DNA: TGTGCCAGCAGTTACTCGTTTAATTTCAGGACGCCGGGCGGCTACACCTTC. Amino acids: CASSYSFNFRTPGGYTF. The rearrangement links TRBV6-5 to TRBJ1-2; D unresolved. CDR3 length: 17 amino acids. The germline CDR1 and CDR2 sequences are MNHEY and SVGAGI. Trimming cost V 0 bases and J 8 bases, with 22 bases left between them.

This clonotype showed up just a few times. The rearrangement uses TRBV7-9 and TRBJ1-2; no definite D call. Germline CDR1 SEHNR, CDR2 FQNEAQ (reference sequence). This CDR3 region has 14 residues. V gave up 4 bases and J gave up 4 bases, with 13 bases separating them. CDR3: CASSSGDGSYGYTF. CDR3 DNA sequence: TGTGCCAGCAGCTCCGGTGACGGAAGCTATGGCTACACCTTC.

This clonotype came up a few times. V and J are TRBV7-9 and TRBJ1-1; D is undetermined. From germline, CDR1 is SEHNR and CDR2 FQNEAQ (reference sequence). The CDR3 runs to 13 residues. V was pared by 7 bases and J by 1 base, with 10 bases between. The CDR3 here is CASNGGRNTEAFF. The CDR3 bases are TGTGCCAGCAATGGAGGAAGGAACACTGAAGCTTTCTTT.

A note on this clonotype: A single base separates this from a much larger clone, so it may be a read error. The CDR3 sequence is CASSPKYEQNF. The CDR3 nucleotides read TGTGCCAGCAGTCCTAAATACGAGCAGAACTTC. This chain joins TRBV28 and TRBJ2-7; no clear D gene. CDR1 MDHEN and CDR2 SYDVKM come from the germline V gene. The CDR3 contains 11 residues.

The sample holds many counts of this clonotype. This CDR3 reads CASSKEGTSGATDTQYF. The CDR3 nucleotides read TGCGCCAGCAGCAAGGAGGGCACTAGCGGAGCTACAGATACGCAGTATTTT. This chain connects TRBV5-1 to TRBJ2-3; TRBD2 matches 8 bases. Germline loops: CDR1 SGHRS, CDR2 YFSETQ. The CDR3 covers 17 residues. After removal of 4 bases from V and 3 bases from J, the junction contained 13 bases not matched to a gene. The variable domain in full, completed from reference TRBV5-1 and TRBJ2-3, reads KAGVTQTPRYLIKTRGQQVTLSCSPISGHRSVSWYQQTPGQGLQFLFEYFSETQRNKGNFPGRFSGRQFSNSRSEMNVSTLELGDSALYLCASSKEGTSGATDTQYFGPGTRLTVL.

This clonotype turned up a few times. The CDR3: CASSQLAGRLSSYNEQFF. In DNA form, the CDR3 reads TGCGCCAGCAGCCAACTAGCGGGAAGGCTTAGCTCCTACAATGAGCAGTTCTTC. V is TRBV5-1 and J is TRBJ2-1; 10 bases are shared with TRBD2. Germline assignment: CDR1 SGHRS and CDR2 YFSETQ. With 4 bases clipped from V and 0 bases from J, the junction kept 10 bases outside the gene matches. The CDR3 length is 18 residues.

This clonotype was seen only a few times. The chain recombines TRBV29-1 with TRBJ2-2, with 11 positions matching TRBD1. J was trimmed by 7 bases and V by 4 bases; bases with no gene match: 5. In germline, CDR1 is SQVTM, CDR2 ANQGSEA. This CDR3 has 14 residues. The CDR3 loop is CSVAWTGGGGELFF. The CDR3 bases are TGCAGCGTTGCGTGGACAGGGGGCGGCGGGGAGCTGTTTTTT.

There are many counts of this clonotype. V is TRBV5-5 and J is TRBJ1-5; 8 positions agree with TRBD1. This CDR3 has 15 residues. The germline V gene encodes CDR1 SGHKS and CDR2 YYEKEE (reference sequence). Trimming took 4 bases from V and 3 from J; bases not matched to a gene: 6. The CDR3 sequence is CASSLQGGPNQPQHF. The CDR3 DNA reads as TGTGCCAGCAGCCTACAGGGGGGTCCCAATCAGCCCCAGCATTTT.

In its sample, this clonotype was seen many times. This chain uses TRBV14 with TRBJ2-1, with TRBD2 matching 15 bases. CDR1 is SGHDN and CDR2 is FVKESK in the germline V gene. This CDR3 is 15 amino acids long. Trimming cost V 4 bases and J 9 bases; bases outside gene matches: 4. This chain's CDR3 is CASSLGLAGGSEQFF. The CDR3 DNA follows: TGTGCCAGCAGCCTGGGACTAGCGGGAGGCAGTGAGCAGTTCTTC.